Described below is a single T cell receptor beta chain sequence and its context. The data stem from a study of blood T cell repertoires in COVID-19. The CDR3 is 16 residues long. The V and J ends lost 1 base and 1 base, in that order; junction bases with no gene match: 7. Looked up from germline, CDR1 is SGHRS and CDR2 is YFSETQ. Sequenced by immunoSEQ multiplex PCR; TCRdb stores in-frame clones only, minus some. The data contain 140,000 or so clones, more than 70% of them singletons. Sequenced sample: peripheral blood. The clonotype comes from a human donor in a cohort sampled during active COVID-19. The J gene is TRBJ2-5, the V gene TRBV5-1, with TRBD2 matching 7 bases. CDR3 coding DNA: TGCGCCAGCAGCTTGACGGCTAGCGGAGTCCAAGAGACCCAGTACTTC. This gives the protein CASSLTASGVQETQYF.